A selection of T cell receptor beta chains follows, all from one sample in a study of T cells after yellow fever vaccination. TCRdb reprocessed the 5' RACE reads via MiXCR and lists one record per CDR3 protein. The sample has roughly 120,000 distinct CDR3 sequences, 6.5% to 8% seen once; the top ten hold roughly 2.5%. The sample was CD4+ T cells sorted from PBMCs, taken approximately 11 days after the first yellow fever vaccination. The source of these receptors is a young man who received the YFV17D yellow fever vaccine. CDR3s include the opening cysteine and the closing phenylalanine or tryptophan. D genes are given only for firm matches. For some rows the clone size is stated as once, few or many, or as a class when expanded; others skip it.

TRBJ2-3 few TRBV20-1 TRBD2 TGCAGTGCGCACAGTAGCGGGGGGTCCACAGATACGCAGTATTTT CSAHSSGGSTDTQYF
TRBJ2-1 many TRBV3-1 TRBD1 TGTGCCAGCAGCCACTCCGGGACAGGGGGAAATGAGCAGTTCTTC CASSHSGTGGNEQFF
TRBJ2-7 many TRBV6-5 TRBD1 TGTGCCAGCAGTTCCCGGACAGGGGGCATCGAGCAGTACTTC CASSSRTGGIEQYF
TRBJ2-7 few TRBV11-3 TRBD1 TGTGCCAGCAGCCCGGGGACAGGGCGCGAGCAGTACTTC CASSPGTGREQYF
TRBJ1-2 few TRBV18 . TGTGCCAGCTCACCTCTGACCGGGTCTGAGGGCTACACCTTC CASSPLTGSEGYTF
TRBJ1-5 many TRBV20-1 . TGCAGTGCCGAGGTGGTGTATAATCAGCCCCAGCATTTT CSAEVVYNQPQHF
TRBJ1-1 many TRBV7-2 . TGTGCCAGCAGCTTAGAAACTGGGGTCTTCGGCACTGAAGCTTTCTTT CASSLETGVFGTEAFF
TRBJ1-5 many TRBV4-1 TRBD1 TGCGCCAGCAGCCTAACCCAGGGGGCTGGGCAGCCCCAGCATTTT CASSLTQGAGQPQHF
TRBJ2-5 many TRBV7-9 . TGTGCCAGCAGCTTAAGGCCCCGGGAGACCCAGTACTTC CASSLRPRETQYF
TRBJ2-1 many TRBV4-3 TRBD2 TGCGCCAGCAGCCAAGAGGAGGGACTAGAGTACAATGAGCAGTTCTTC CASSQEEGLEYNEQFF
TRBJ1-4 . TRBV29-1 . TGCAGCGTTGAAGGTTCGACAGAGAATAATGAAAAACTGTTTTTT CSVEGSTENNEKLFF
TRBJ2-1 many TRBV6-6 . TGTGCCAGCAGTAGACAGGACAACAATGAGCAGTTCTTC CASSRQDNNEQFF
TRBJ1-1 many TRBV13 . TGTGCCAGCAGCTTAAGGGTTACGGGTGCGTTCGTGAACACTGAAGCTTTCTTT CASSLRVTGAFVNTEAFF
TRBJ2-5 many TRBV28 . TGTGCCAGCAGTTTCGCGGGGGAGACCCAGTACTTC CASSFAGETQYF
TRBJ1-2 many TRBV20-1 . TGCAGTGCTAGTAGGCAGGGTGTGGACGGCACCTTC CSASRQGVDGTF
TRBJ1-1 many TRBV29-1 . TGCAGCGAACTAAGGAGCACTGAAGCTTTCTTT CSELRSTEAFF
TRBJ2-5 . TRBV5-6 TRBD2 TGTGCCAGCAGCTTTACCATCGGGACTAGCGGGGGGGTTCTCGAAGAGACCCAGTACTTC CASSFTIGTSGGVLEETQYF
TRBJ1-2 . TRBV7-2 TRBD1 TGTGCCAGCAGCTTAGCACCCCAGGGGGCGGCGATAGCTGGCTACACCTTC CASSLAPQGAAIAGYTF
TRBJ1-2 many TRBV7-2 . TGTGCCAGCAGCTCCTTCGTTACCGGCCCCTATGGCTACACCTTC CASSSFVTGPYGYTF
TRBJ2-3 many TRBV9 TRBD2 TGTGCCAGCAGCGTGGCCCTTCTAGCGGGGGGACCAGATACGCAGTATTTT CASSVALLAGGPDTQYF
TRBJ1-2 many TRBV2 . TGTGCCAGCAGTGAATCGGCCTATGGCTACACCTTC CASSESAYGYTF
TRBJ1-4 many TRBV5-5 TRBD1 TGTGCCAGCAGCTGGCGGGACAGGGCGACTAATGAAAAACTGTTTTTT CASSWRDRATNEKLFF
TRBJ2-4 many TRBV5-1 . TGCGCCAGCAGCTTGGTACCAGGGACAAACATTCAGTACTTC CASSLVPGTNIQYF
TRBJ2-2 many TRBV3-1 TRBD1 TGTGCCAGCAGCTCCCCCCGACAGGGTGGAAAGTCCGGGGAGCTGTTTTTT CASSSPRQGGKSGELFF
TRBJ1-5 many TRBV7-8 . TGTGCCAGCAGCTCCCACGACAGCGGGGGCAATCAGCCCCAGCATTTT CASSSHDSGGNQPQHF
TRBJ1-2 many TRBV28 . TGTGCCAGAAGTGGGGGGATTGAGGGATCGAACTATGGCTACACCTTC CARSGGIEGSNYGYTF
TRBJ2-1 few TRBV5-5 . TGTGCCAGCAGCTTGGCGGGGTACAACCGCGATGAGCAGTTCTTC CASSLAGYNRDEQFF
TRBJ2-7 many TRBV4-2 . TGTGCCAGCAGCCAAGATCTACTGGGGAGCTCCTACGAGCAGTACTTC CASSQDLLGSSYEQYF
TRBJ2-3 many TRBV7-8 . TGTGCCAGCAGCCCCCTTTTAAACACGGATACGCAGTATTTT CASSPLLNTDTQYF
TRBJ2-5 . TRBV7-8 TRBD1 TGTGCCAGCAGCTTCTCCCCGACAGGGGAGACCCAGTACTTC CASSFSPTGETQYF
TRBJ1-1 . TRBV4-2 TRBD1 TGTGCCAGCAGCCAAGCCGGGACAGGGATTACTGAAGCTTTCTTT CASSQAGTGITEAFF
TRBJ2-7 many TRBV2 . TGTGCCAGCAGTGAACGGAATTACGAGCAGTACTTC CASSERNYEQYF
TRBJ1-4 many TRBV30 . TGTGCCGGGTCAGGGTCAACTAATGAAAAACTGTTTTTT CAGSGSTNEKLFF
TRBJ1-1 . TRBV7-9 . TGTGCCAGCACCCCCGGCGGGCAGCTGAGTAACACTGAAGCTTTCTTT CASTPGGQLSNTEAFF
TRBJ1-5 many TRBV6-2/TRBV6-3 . TGTGCCAGCAGTTACGAACGGGGTCAGCCCCAGCATTTT CASSYERGQPQHF
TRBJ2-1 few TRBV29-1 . TGCAGCGTTGGCGGAGTCTCCTACAATGAGCAGTTCTTC CSVGGVSYNEQFF
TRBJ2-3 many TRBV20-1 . TGCAGTGCCGAGGGCGGGACAGATACGCAGTATTTT CSAEGGTDTQYF
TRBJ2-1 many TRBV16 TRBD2 TGTGCCAGCAGCCAAGAGCGGGGGGGCCCGAATGAGCAGTTCTTC CASSQERGGPNEQFF
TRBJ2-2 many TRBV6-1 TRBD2 TGTGCCAGCAGGGCCCGGGGGGGGCTAGGGACCGGGGAGCTGTTTTTT CASRARGGLGTGELFF
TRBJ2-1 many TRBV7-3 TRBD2 TGTGCCAGCAGCGCGTTAGCGGGGGCTTACAATGAGCAGTTCTTC CASSALAGAYNEQFF
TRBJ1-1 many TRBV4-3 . TGCGCCAGCAGCCTCGGAGGGATCAACACTGAAGCTTTCTTT CASSLGGINTEAFF
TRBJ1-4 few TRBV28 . TGTGCCAGCAAGATTTTCCGGGGGGACACTAATGAAAAACTGTTTTTT CASKIFRGDTNEKLFF
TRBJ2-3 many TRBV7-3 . TGTGCCAGCAGCCCGCTTACGGGAGTCTCGAGCACAGATACGCAGTATTTT CASSPLTGVSSTDTQYF
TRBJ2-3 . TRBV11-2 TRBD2 TGTGCCAGCAGCTTAGGTGGGGCGGGGGGGCCTCAAAAGTCATATACGCAGTATTTT CASSLGGAGGPQKSYTQYF
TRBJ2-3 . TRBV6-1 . TGTGCCAGCAGTGAAGTGGGGGACATGTATTCAGATACGCAGTATTTT CASSEVGDMYSDTQYF
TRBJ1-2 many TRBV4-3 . TGCGCCAGCAGCCAAGGGGTCAGGGTGGACTATGGCTACACCTTC CASSQGVRVDYGYTF
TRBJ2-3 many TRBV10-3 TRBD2 TGTGCCATCAGTGCCGGACTAGCGGGGGGCCCTTACACAGATACGCAGTATTTT CAISAGLAGGPYTDTQYF
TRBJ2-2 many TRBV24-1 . TGTGCCACCAGTGATTTGCAACCCGGAGGGTGGCTGTTTTTT CATSDLQPGGWLFF
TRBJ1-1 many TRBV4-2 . TGTGCCAGCAGCCAAGAGGCAGGGAGGGCCACTGAAGCTTTCTTT CASSQEAGRATEAFF
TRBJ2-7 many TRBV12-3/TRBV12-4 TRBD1 TGTGCCAGCAGTTTGGGACAGGTCGCCTACGAGCAGTACTTC CASSLGQVAYEQYF
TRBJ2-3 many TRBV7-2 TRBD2 TGTGCCAGCAGCTTACGGCGGGGGTCAACAGATACGCAGTATTTT CASSLRRGSTDTQYF
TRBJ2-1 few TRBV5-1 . TGCGCCAGCAGCTTGGTGGGGCAGAGTAACGCTGAGCAGTTCTTC CASSLVGQSNAEQFF
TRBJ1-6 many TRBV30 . TGTGCCTGGAAAATCGCGGGGTTTAATTATAATTCACCCCTCCACTTT CAWKIAGFNYNSPLHF
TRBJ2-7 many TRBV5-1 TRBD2 TGCGCCAGCCGACGGGGGGGGGATAATTACGAGCAGTACTTC CASRRGGDNYEQYF